This is a list of T cell receptor beta chains from one sample in a study of T cells in Graves' hyperthyroidism and ophthalmopathy. TCRdb ran MiXCR on the multiplex PCR reads and lists one entry per CDR3 protein. Of approximately 690,000 distinct CDR3 sequences detected, 14% appear once; the ten largest clones hold approximately 12%. Sequencing input: blood. These receptors all stem from a woman in her forties or fifties with Graves' ophthalmopathy. Both conserved end residues are part of each CDR3. Fields, in order: V gene, D gene, J gene, clone size, CDR3 DNA, CDR3 protein. The D gene is left open where the match is weak. Clone size appears in some rows only: once, few, many, or a class for an expanded clone.

V: TRBV7-9
D: -
J: TRBJ2-1
size: many
DNA: TGTGCCAAAAGCAGGGGGGACAATGAGCAGTTCTTC
CDR3: CAKSRGDNEQFF

V: TRBV3-1
D: TRBD2
J: TRBJ2-1
size: many
DNA: TGTGCCAGCAGCCAAGGCGGAGTACTAGCGGGAGGGCCAAATGAGCAGTTCTTC
CDR3: CASSQGGVLAGGPNEQFF

V: TRBV7-8
D: -
J: TRBJ2-1
size: many
DNA: TGTGCCAGCAGCCAAGGACCCGTGCTTTTCAATGAGCAGTTCTTC
CDR3: CASSQGPVLFNEQFF

V: TRBV3-1
D: -
J: TRBJ2-1
size: many
DNA: TGTGCCAGCAGCCAAGCGGACATGTACAATGGGCAGTTCTTC
CDR3: CASSQADMYNGQFF

V: TRBV12-3/TRBV12-4
D: -
J: TRBJ1-6
size: few
DNA: TGTGCCAGCAGTCGGCCCGGGAATTCACCCCTCCACTTT
CDR3: CASSRPGNSPLHF

V: TRBV10-3
D: -
J: TRBJ1-6
size: -
DNA: TGTGCCATCCGCTCTCAAGACGGGGGGGATAATTCACCCCTCCACTTT
CDR3: CAIRSQDGGDNSPLHF

V: TRBV11-2
D: TRBD1
J: TRBJ1-1
size: few
DNA: TGTGCCAGCAGCCCAGACAGGGGTTGGGAAAGGGGGACTGAAGCTTTCTTT
CDR3: CASSPDRGWERGTEAFF

V: TRBV20-1
D: TRBD1
J: TRBJ1-4
size: -
DNA: TGCAGTGCTAGAGATAGGGGGACAGGGTTTGAAAAACTGTTTTTT
CDR3: CSARDRGTGFEKLFF

V: TRBV12-3/TRBV12-4
D: -
J: TRBJ2-5
size: -
DNA: TGTGCCAGCAGCATAGACAGCACGAAGACCCAGTACTTC
CDR3: CASSIDSTKTQYF

V: TRBV27
D: TRBD1
J: TRBJ2-3
size: -
DNA: TGTGCCAGCAGTTTGCCGGGACAGTCGTACAATAGCAATCAGCCCCAGTATTTT
CDR3: CASSLPGQSYNSNQPQYF

V: TRBV12-3/TRBV12-4
D: -
J: TRBJ2-7
size: many
DNA: TGTGCCAGCAGTCCCTCCCCGGGAAGCGAGCAGTACTTC
CDR3: CASSPSPGSEQYF

V: TRBV5-1
D: -
J: TRBJ1-4
size: -
DNA: TGCGCCAGCAGCGGAACACAGGGTGGAAAACTGTTTTTT
CDR3: CASSGTQGGKLFF

V: TRBV12-3/TRBV12-4
D: -
J: TRBJ2-3
size: many
DNA: TGTGCCAGCAGTTTCAGCTGGGACACAGATACGCAGTATTTT
CDR3: CASSFSWDTDTQYF

V: TRBV2
D: -
J: TRBJ1-1
size: -
DNA: TGTGCCAGCACCCAAGGAGAGAACACTGAAGCTTTCTTT
CDR3: CASTQGENTEAFF

V: TRBV15
D: -
J: TRBJ1-4
size: -
DNA: TGTGCCACCAGCAGAGACCCCTGGGGGAGTAATGAAAAACTGTTTTTT
CDR3: CATSRDPWGSNEKLFF

V: TRBV7-2
D: TRBD2
J: TRBJ2-1
size: once
DNA: TGCGCCAGCAGCGGCGGGAGTGGCGACAATGAGCAGTTCTTC
CDR3: CASSGGSGDNEQFF

V: TRBV30
D: -
J: TRBJ2-3
size: few
DNA: TGTGCCTGGAGTTTGGGTACGCAGTATTTT
CDR3: CAWSLGTQYF

V: TRBV7-2
D: TRBD2
J: TRBJ2-5
size: -
DNA: TGTGCCAGCAGGGGACTAGCGGGAGCGTTCCAAGAGACCCAGCACTTC
CDR3: CASRGLAGAFQETQHF

V: TRBV20-1
D: -
J: TRBJ1-5
size: -
DNA: TGCAGTGCTCAAGGGGGGGCCGGTCAGCCCCAGCATTTT
CDR3: CSAQGGAGQPQHF

V: TRBV15
D: -
J: TRBJ1-2
size: many
DNA: TGTGCCACCAGCAGAGATCAAAGGGTTGGTGGCTACACCTTC
CDR3: CATSRDQRVGGYTF

V: TRBV7-2
D: TRBD1
J: TRBJ1-2
size: many
DNA: TGTGCCAGCAGCTTAGCGTCGGCAGGGGGCTATGGCTACACCTTC
CDR3: CASSLASAGGYGYTF

V: TRBV20-1
D: TRBD2
J: TRBJ2-5
size: few
DNA: TGCAGTGGGGTTCCGGGAGGGGCTCAAGAGACCCAGTACTTC
CDR3: CSGVPGGAQETQYF

V: TRBV18
D: TRBD2
J: TRBJ2-1
size: many
DNA: TGTGCCAGCTCACCTGGAGGGGAGGGCAACAATGAGCAGTTCTTC
CDR3: CASSPGGEGNNEQFF

V: TRBV2
D: TRBD1
J: TRBJ2-1
size: many
DNA: TGTGCCAGCAGAAACGCTCCGGGACAGGGCGGGAATGAGCAGTTCTTC
CDR3: CASRNAPGQGGNEQFF

V: TRBV5-1
D: -
J: TRBJ2-7
size: few
DNA: TGCGCCAGCAGCTTGTTTTCTAGTCCCTACGAGCAGTACTTC
CDR3: CASSLFSSPYEQYF

V: TRBV5-5
D: TRBD1
J: TRBJ1-6
size: many
DNA: TGTGCCAGCAGCTACGGGACAGGGTTTTCACCCCTCCACTTT
CDR3: CASSYGTGFSPLHF

V: TRBV7-8
D: -
J: TRBJ1-1
size: many
DNA: TGTGCCAGCAGCTCCCGGGTCTCGAGCACTGAAGCTTTCTTT
CDR3: CASSSRVSSTEAFF

V: TRBV20-1
D: TRBD1
J: TRBJ2-1
size: few
DNA: TGCAGTGCCACAAGGACAGGGATCTCCTACAATGAGCAGTTCTTC
CDR3: CSATRTGISYNEQFF

V: TRBV4-3
D: -
J: TRBJ2-7
size: few
DNA: TGCGCCAGCAGCCAAGGCGACAGGGACTTCTACGAGCAGTACTTC
CDR3: CASSQGDRDFYEQYF

V: TRBV27
D: TRBD1
J: TRBJ1-2
size: -
DNA: TGTGCCAGCAGTTTATGGACGGGCCGGACAGGGACCTATGGCTACACCTTC
CDR3: CASSLWTGRTGTYGYTF

V: TRBV11-3
D: TRBD1
J: TRBJ1-1
size: many
DNA: TGTGCCAGCAGCATAGGGGGCCGAATGAACACTGAAGCTTTCTTT
CDR3: CASSIGGRMNTEAFF

V: TRBV24-1
D: -
J: TRBJ2-7
size: many
DNA: TGTGCCACCAGTGAACGAGGGTCACCCGCCTACGAGCAGTACTTC
CDR3: CATSERGSPAYEQYF

V: TRBV7-9
D: -
J: TRBJ1-5
size: -
DNA: TGTGCCAGCAGCCAGGGGAGGGGAAGACCCCAGCATTTT
CDR3: CASSQGRGRPQHF

V: TRBV12-3/TRBV12-4
D: -
J: TRBJ1-1
size: many
DNA: TGTGCCAGCAGTTTAACTTCGCACGGGAGAAATGAAGCTTTCTTT
CDR3: CASSLTSHGRNEAFF

V: TRBV13
D: -
J: TRBJ2-2
size: many
DNA: TGTGCCAGCAGCTTAGTCCCAAACACCGGGGAGCTGTTTTTT
CDR3: CASSLVPNTGELFF

V: TRBV7-2
D: -
J: TRBJ1-5
size: many
DNA: TGTGCCAGCAGCCCCCGTTCAGGTCCCAATCAGCCCCAGCATTTT
CDR3: CASSPRSGPNQPQHF

V: TRBV24-1
D: -
J: TRBJ2-3
size: few
DNA: TGTGCCACCAGTGATTTGGAACTAGAGGCCTCTACGCAGTATTTT
CDR3: CATSDLELEASTQYF

V: TRBV12-3/TRBV12-4
D: TRBD1
J: TRBJ2-3
size: many
DNA: TGTGCCAGCAGTGCGGGACAGGGGGCCACAGATACGCAGTATTTT
CDR3: CASSAGQGATDTQYF

V: TRBV28
D: -
J: TRBJ2-6
size: -
DNA: TGTGCCAGCGGGTCAGTGAGCTCTGGGGCCAACGTCCTGACTTTC
CDR3: CASGSVSSGANVLTF

V: TRBV7-8
D: -
J: TRBJ2-1
size: -
DNA: TGTGCCAGCAGCCTCCTAGGGAGGAGTGGCAATGAGCAGTTCTTC
CDR3: CASSLLGRSGNEQFF

V: TRBV20-1
D: -
J: TRBJ2-7
size: many
DNA: TGCAGTGCTCTCTGGACGGACTACGAGCAGTACTTC
CDR3: CSALWTDYEQYF

V: TRBV20-1
D: -
J: TRBJ1-3
size: -
DNA: TGCAGTGCTAGTCTCTCTCGGGGAAACACCATATATTTT
CDR3: CSASLSRGNTIYF

V: TRBV20-1
D: -
J: TRBJ2-3
size: -
DNA: TGCAGTGCTAGAGATAGGGTTGTGAGCGCAGATACGCAGTATTTT
CDR3: CSARDRVVSADTQYF

V: TRBV27
D: -
J: TRBJ1-3
size: -
DNA: TGTGCCAGCAGCACCACAGGGCGCTCTGGAAACACCATATATTTT
CDR3: CASSTTGRSGNTIYF

V: TRBV12-3/TRBV12-4
D: TRBD1
J: TRBJ2-1
size: many
DNA: TGTGCCAGCAGGGCAGACAGGGTTTACAATGAGCAGTTCTTC
CDR3: CASRADRVYNEQFF

V: TRBV29-1
D: TRBD2
J: TRBJ2-1
size: many
DNA: TGCAGCGTTGCCGGGAGCGGGAGGGCCGTCAATGAGCAGTTCTTC
CDR3: CSVAGSGRAVNEQFF

V: TRBV18
D: TRBD1
J: TRBJ1-3
size: many
DNA: TGTGCCAGCTCAGCCATCCTACAGGGGGCCTCTGGAAACACCATATATTTT
CDR3: CASSAILQGASGNTIYF

V: TRBV28
D: -
J: TRBJ1-2
size: many
DNA: TGTGCCAGCAGTTTATTAAGTGACATACCTAACTATGGCTACACCTTC
CDR3: CASSLLSDIPNYGYTF

V: TRBV12-5
D: -
J: TRBJ2-3
size: few
DNA: TGTGCTAGTGGTTCTAGCCTGCTAGTCCAAGCACCAGATACGCAGTATTTT
CDR3: CASGSSLLVQAPDTQYF

V: TRBV7-2
D: -
J: TRBJ2-3
size: many
DNA: TGTGCCAGCAGCACGATGGCGGGACTGTGGGCAGATACGCAGTATTTT
CDR3: CASSTMAGLWADTQYF

V: TRBV9
D: TRBD2
J: TRBJ2-3
size: few
DNA: TGTGCCAGCAGCGTAGCGACTAGCGGGAGCGATACGCAGTATTTT
CDR3: CASSVATSGSDTQYF

V: TRBV28
D: TRBD1
J: TRBJ1-2
size: many
DNA: TGTGCCAGCAGTGAACACCGGGGACAGGGGGCCTTTGGCTACACCTTC
CDR3: CASSEHRGQGAFGYTF